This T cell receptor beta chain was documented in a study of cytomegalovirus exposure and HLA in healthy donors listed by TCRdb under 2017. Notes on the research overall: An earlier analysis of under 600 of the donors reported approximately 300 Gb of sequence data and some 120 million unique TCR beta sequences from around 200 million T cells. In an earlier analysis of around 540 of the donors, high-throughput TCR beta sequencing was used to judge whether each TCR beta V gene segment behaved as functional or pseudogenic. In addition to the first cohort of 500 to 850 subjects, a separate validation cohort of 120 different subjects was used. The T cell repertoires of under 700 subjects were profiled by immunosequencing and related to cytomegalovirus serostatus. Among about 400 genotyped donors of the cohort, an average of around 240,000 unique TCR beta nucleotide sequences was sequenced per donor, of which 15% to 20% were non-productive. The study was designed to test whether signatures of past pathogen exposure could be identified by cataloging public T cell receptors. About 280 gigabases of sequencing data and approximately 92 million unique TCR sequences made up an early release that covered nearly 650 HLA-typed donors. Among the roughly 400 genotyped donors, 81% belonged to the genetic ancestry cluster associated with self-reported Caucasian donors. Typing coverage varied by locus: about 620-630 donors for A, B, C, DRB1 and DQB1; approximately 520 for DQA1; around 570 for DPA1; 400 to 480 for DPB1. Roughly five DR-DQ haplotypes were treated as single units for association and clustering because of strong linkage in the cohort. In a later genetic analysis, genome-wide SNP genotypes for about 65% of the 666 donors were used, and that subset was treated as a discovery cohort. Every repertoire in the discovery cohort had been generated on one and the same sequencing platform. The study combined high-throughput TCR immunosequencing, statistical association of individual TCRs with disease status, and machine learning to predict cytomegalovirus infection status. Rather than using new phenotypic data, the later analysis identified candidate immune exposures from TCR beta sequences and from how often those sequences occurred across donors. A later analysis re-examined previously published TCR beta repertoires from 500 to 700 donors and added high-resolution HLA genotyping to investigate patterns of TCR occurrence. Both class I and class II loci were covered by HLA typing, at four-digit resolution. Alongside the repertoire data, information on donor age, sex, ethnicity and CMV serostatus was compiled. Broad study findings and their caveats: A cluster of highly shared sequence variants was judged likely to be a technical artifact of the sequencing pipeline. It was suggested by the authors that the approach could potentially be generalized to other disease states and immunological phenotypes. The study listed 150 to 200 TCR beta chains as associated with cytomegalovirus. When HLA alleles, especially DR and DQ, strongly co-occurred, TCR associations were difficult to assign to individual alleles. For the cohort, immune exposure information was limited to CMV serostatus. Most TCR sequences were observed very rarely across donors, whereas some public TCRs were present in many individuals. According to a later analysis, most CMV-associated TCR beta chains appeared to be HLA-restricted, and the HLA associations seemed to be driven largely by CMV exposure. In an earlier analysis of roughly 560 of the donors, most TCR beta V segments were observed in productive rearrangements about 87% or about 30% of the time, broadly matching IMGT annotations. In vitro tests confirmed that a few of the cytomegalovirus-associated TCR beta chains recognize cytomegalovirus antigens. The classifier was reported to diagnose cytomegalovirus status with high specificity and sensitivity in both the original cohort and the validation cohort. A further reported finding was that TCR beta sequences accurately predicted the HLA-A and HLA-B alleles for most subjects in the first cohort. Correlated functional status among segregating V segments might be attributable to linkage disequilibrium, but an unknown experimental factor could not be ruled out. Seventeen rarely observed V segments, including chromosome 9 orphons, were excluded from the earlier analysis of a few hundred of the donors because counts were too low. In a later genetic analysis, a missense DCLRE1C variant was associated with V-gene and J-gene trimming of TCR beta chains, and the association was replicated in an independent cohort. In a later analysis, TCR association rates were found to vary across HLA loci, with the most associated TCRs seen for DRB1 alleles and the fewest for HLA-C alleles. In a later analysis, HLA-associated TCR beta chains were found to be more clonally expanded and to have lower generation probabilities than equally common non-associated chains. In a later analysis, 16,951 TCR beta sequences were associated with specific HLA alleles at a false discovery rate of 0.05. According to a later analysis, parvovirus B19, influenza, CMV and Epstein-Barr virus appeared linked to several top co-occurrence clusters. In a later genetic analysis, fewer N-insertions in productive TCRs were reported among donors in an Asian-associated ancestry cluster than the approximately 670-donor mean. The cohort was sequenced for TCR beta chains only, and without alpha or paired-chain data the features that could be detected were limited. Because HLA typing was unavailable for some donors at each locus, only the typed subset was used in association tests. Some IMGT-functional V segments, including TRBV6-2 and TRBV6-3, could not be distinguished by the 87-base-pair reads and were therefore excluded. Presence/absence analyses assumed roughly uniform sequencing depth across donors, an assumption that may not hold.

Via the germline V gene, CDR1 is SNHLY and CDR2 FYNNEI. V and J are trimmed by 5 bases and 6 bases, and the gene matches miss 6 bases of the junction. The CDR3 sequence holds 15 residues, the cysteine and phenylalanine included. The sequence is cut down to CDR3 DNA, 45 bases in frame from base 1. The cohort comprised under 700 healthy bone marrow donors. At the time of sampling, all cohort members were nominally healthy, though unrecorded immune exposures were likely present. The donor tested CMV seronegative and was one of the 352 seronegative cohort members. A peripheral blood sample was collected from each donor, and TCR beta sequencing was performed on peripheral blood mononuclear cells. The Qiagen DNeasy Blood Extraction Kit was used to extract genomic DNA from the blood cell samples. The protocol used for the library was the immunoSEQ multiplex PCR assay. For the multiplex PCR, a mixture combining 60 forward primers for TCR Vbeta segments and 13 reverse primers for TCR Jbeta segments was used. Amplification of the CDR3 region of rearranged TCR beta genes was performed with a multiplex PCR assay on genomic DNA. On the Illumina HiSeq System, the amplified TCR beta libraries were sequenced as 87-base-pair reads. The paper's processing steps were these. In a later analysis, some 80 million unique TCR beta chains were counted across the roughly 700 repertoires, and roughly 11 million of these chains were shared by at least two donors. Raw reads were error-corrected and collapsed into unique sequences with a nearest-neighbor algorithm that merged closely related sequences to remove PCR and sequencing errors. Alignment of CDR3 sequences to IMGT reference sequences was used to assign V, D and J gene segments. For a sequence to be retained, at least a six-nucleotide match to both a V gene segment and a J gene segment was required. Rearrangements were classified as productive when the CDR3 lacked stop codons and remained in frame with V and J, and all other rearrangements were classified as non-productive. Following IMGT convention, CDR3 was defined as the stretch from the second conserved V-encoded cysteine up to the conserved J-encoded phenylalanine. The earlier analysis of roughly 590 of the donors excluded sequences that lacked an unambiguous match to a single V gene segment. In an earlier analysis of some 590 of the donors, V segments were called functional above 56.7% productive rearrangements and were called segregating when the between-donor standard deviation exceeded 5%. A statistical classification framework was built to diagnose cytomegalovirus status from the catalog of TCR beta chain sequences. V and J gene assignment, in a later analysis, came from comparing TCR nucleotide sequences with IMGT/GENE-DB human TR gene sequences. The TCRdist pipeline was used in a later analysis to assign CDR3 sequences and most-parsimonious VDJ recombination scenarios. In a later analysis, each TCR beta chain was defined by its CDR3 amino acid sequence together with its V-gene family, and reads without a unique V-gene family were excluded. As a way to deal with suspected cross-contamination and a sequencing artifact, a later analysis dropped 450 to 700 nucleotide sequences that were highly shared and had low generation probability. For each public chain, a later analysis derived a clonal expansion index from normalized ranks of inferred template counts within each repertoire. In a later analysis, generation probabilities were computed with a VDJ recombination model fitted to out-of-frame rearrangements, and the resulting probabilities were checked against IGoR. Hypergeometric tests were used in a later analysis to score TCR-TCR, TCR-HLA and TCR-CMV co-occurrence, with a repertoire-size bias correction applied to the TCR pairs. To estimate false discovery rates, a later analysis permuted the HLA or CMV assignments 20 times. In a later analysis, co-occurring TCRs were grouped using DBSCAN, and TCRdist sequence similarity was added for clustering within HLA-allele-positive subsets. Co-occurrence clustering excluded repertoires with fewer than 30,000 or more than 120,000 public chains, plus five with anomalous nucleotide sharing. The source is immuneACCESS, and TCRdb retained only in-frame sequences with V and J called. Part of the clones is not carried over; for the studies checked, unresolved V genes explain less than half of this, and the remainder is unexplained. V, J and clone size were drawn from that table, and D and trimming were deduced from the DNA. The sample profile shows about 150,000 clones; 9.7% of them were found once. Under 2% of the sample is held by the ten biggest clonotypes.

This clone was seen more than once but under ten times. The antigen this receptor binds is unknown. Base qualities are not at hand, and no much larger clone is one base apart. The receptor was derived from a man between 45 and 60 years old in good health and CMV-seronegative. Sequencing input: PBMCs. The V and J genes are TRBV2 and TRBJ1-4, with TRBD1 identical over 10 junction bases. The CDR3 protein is CASSRQGARDEKLFF. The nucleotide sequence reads TGTGCCAGCAGTCGACAGGGGGCTAGGGATGAAAAACTGTTTTTT.